This T cell receptor beta chain is drawn from a study of early T cells in non-severe SARS-CoV-2 infection. Study summary: Bulk RNA taken from unsorted whole blood was sequenced, leaving chains unpaired.

Each single cDNA molecule received a unique molecular identifier. TCRdb analysed the 5' RACE reads with MiXCR anew, one entry per CDR3 protein. The data show around 52,000 distinct CDR3 sequences, with around 12% seen just once and 2.5% to 3% held by the top ten. Germline V lookup: CDR1 MNHNS, CDR2 SASEGT. CDR3 size: 15 residues. V lost 3 bases to trimming and J lost 3 bases, with 14 bases between them. The chain links TRBV6-1 to TRBJ1-1; D is unclear. Material for sequencing was whole blood. This sequence was found in an adult who was a healthcare worker with PCR-confirmed SARS-CoV-2 infection or an uninfected control (not recorded which). The CDR3 nucleotides read TGTGCCAGCAGTGAGGGTTGGGGTGAGGACACTGAAGCTTTCTTT. It specifies CASSEGWGEDTEAFF.